Listed below are T cell receptor beta chains from one sample, sequenced in a study of beta chain features in type 1 diabetes. Profiled with immunoSEQ multiplex PCR; TCRdb holds only in-frame clones, not every one. The sample has about 160,000 clones, roughly 60% seen once. Sequencing was performed on naive CD4+ T cells from blood. The receptors come from a man aged 25 to 40 with type 1 diabetes. CDR3s include the opening cysteine and the closing phenylalanine or tryptophan. Fields, in order: D gene, J gene, CDR3 length, V gene, clone size, CDR3 protein, CDR3 DNA. D genes are given only for firm matches. Clone size, where shown, is once, few, many, or a class for clones that have expanded.

>TRBD1|TRBJ2-6|18|TRBV9|-
CASSATGTGSSGANVLTF
TGTGCCAGCAGCGCCACCGGGACAGGGAGCTCTGGGGCCAACGTCCTGACTTTC
>TRBD1|TRBJ2-2|15|TRBV7-9|-
CASSLGTGYTGELFF
TGTGCCAGCAGCCTAGGGACAGGGTACACCGGGGAGCTGTTTTTT
>TRBD1|TRBJ2-7|11|TRBV6-5|-
CASGQGYEQYF
TGTGCCTCTGGACAGGGGTACGAGCAGTACTTC
>-|TRBJ2-7|13|TRBV30|few
CAWSRTDSYEQYF
TGTGCCTGGAGTCGGACAGACTCCTACGAGCAGTACTTC
>-|TRBJ2-5|13|TRBV11-2|-
CASSLDTAVAQYF
TGTGCCAGCAGCTTAGACACTGCCGTGGCCCAGTACTTC
>TRBD1|TRBJ1-1|15|TRBV2|-
CASRTQGAPNNEAFF
TGTGCCAGCCGAACTCAGGGGGCCCCAAACAATGAAGCTTTCTTT
>-|TRBJ1-2|15|TRBV4-3|-
CASSQDSDRSYGYTF
TGCGCCAGCAGCCAAGATAGCGACAGGAGCTATGGCTACACCTTC
>TRBD1|TRBJ2-1|14|TRBV4-3|once
CASRRQGGRDEQFF
TGCGCCAGCAGGAGACAGGGGGGACGAGATGAGCAGTTCTTC
>-|TRBJ1-4|13|TRBV30|-
CACIDPNAEKLFF
TGTGCCTGCATTGACCCCAACGCTGAAAAACTGTTTTTT
>TRBD2|TRBJ2-3|13|TRBV30|-
CAWSAAGEGTQYF
TGTGCCTGGAGTGCAGCGGGGGAAGGGACGCAGTATTTT
>TRBD1|TRBJ1-1|14|TRBV27|-
CASSPPRGDTEAFF
TGTGCCAGCAGTCCCCCCAGGGGGGACACTGAAGCTTTCTTT
>-|TRBJ2-1|16|TRBV7-2|-
CASSYRLGSSYNEQFF
TGTGCCAGCAGCTACAGGTTAGGTAGCTCCTACAATGAGCAGTTCTTC
>-|TRBJ2-6|13|TRBV4-3|-
CASSPYSANVLTF
TGCGCCAGCAGCCCCTACTCCGCCAACGTCCTGACTTTC
>-|TRBJ2-1|14|TRBV7-9|-
CASSPDSLANEQFF
TGTGCCAGCAGCCCTGACAGCTTGGCCAATGAGCAGTTCTTC
>-|TRBJ1-4|15|TRBV29-1|few
CSVGRAKITNEKLFF
TGCAGCGTTGGGAGGGCGAAGATTACTAATGAAAAACTGTTTTTT
>-|TRBJ1-1|13|TRBV18|few
CASSPGQNTEAFF
TGTGCCAGCTCCCCGGGACAGAACACTGAAGCTTTCTTT
>-|TRBJ2-1|16|TRBV19|-
CASSPLTGGTYNEQFF
TGTGCCAGTAGTCCCTTGACTGGCGGTACCTACAATGAGCAGTTCTTC
>TRBD1|TRBJ2-1|14|TRBV19|-
CASSADRSYNEQFF
TGTGCCAGTAGTGCGGACAGGAGTTACAATGAGCAGTTCTTC
>-|TRBJ2-1|14|TRBV4-3|-
CASSQAVLTIEQFF
TGCGCCAGCAGCCAAGCAGTGTTGACGATTGAGCAGTTCTTC
>TRBD1|TRBJ2-3|14|TRBV7-2|-
CASSSGTGEDTQYF
TGTGCCAGCAGCTCCGGGACAGGGGAGGATACGCAGTATTTT
>-|TRBJ2-6|14|TRBV30|few
CAWSGGSGANVLTF
TGTGCCTGGAGTGGTGGATCTGGGGCCAACGTCCTGACTTTC
>-|TRBJ2-5|14|TRBV5-1|-
CASSRTTAKETQYF
TGCGCCAGCAGCAGAACAACAGCAAAAGAGACCCAGTACTTC